One sample yielded the 5 T cell receptor beta chains listed below, sequenced in a study of blood T cell repertoires in COVID-19. Data came from immunoSEQ multiplex PCR; TCRdb stores just in-frame clones and leaves some out. Of about 120,000 clones in the sample, around 81% were seen once. The sequenced sample consisted of peripheral blood. The receptors were gathered from a woman in her forties or fifties with acute or convalescent COVID-19.

On this clone itself: Mismatch with germline at one junction end may stem from a read error. V and J are TRBV19 and TRBJ1-1, with 7 bases fitting TRBD1. CDR3 length equals 15 residues. Germline CDR1 is LNHDA and CDR2 is SQIVND (reference sequence). The DNA for the CDR3 is TGTGCCAGTACTATATGGGGACAGCAACCGTTTGAAGCTTTCTTT. It specifies CASTIWGQQPFEAFF. The full variable domain, its missing parts supplied by reference TRBV19 and TRBJ1-1, is DGGITQSPKYLFRKEGQNVTLSCEQNLNHDAMYWYRQDPGQGLRLIYYSQIVNDFQKGDIAEGYSVSREKKESFPLTVTSAQKNPTAFYLCASTIWGQQPFEAFFGQGTRLTVV.

The V gene is TRBV5-1, the J gene TRBJ1-5; tentatively, D is TRBD1 (5 bases). The V gene lost 0 bases and the J gene lost 4 bases, with 8 bases spanning the gap. Germline CDR1 SGHRS, CDR2 YFSETQ. The CDR3 extends over 14 amino acids. The CDR3 loop reads CASSLDGGNQPQHF. For the CDR3, the DNA is TGCGCCAGCAGCTTGGATGGGGGGAATCAGCCCCAGCATTTT.

The chain is built from TRBV3-1 (or the pseudogene TRBV3-2) and TRBJ2-1, with D maybe TRBD2 (5 bases). This CDR3 comprises 15 residues. V was clipped by 5 bases and J by 4 bases, with 15 bases between them. Germline loops: CDR1 LGHDT, CDR2 YNNKEL (reference sequence). CDR3 amino acids: CASSNQAWEYNEQFF. CDR3 DNA: TGTGCCAGCAGCAACCAAGCGTGGGAGTACAATGAGCAGTTCTTC.

This rearrangement joins TRBV18 to TRBJ2-3; 7 bases are a match to TRBD1. The J segment lost 1 base and the V segment lost 5 bases, leaving 3 bases of the junction unmatched. The CDR3 has 14 residues. Germline lookup yields CDR1 KGHSH and CDR2 LQKENI. The CDR3 DNA reads TGTGCCAGCTCATCAGGACAGGGCACAGATACGCAGTATTTT. Protein product: CASSSGQGTDTQYF.

The chain carries TRBV28 and TRBJ2-3, with 8 positions matching TRBD2. The CDR3 sequence is 15 residues long. V lost 2 bases and J lost 3; bases outside the gene matches: 4. Germline lookup yields CDR1 MDHEN and CDR2 SYDVKM. The CDR3 nucleotides are TGTGCCAGCAGTTTAGTGGCGGGAGGAACAGATACGCAGTATTTT. As protein: CASSLVAGGTDTQYF.